This TCR beta chain was obtained from a study of sequential checkpoint blockade in melanoma. Whole-study context: Randomization was 1:1 between first-line nivolumab→ipilimumab and ipilimumab→nivolumab. Each arm's sequence ended with maintenance nivolumab.

Libraries were prepared by immunoSEQ multiplex PCR; TCRdb keeps only in-frame clonotypes and omits some of them. The sample holds fewer than 30,000 clones, about 83% seen once. Treatment indicated: randomized to nivolumab then ipilimumab (arm A) or the reverse (arm B). No patient had prior DNA-damaging chemotherapy. Sorted cells were live CD3+CD8+, lacking CD19 and CD56, from PBMCs. Trimming stripped 5 bases from V and 2 bases from J, with 10 bases between. Per the germline V gene, CDR1 is SGHVS and CDR2 is FQNEAQ. The CDR3 loop spans 14 amino acids. This specimen consisted of CD8+ T cells sorted from blood (inferred from file names), obtained from a patient given nivolumab and ipilimumab in sequence. The chain combines TRBV7-8 with TRBJ2-1; D ambiguous. This sequence was found in a human donor with melanoma. CDR3 nucleotides: TGTGCCAGCAGCACAGATCCGCCCTACAATGAGCAGTTCTTC. It codes for CASSTDPPYNEQFF.